Below are 30 T cell receptor beta chains sequenced from a single sample in a study of blood T cell repertoires in COVID-19. The table came from immunoSEQ multiplex PCR; TCRdb's copy has only in-frame clones and leaves some out. The sample includes around 200,000 clones, 84% of them seen just once. Sequenced sample: peripheral blood. All receptors derive from a human donor in a cohort sampled during active COVID-19.

This chain uses TRBV7-3 with TRBJ2-1, with 11 bases fitting TRBD2. Looked up from germline, CDR1 is SGHTA and CDR2 is FQGTGA. The CDR3 extends over 15 amino acids. J gave up 7 bases and V 4 bases, and 6 bases lay outside the gene matches. Here the CDR3 reads CASSYSGGDINEQFF. The CDR3 DNA reads as TGTGCCAGCAGCTATAGCGGGGGGGATATTAATGAGCAGTTCTTC.

The genes are TRBV18 and TRBJ1-1; TRBD1 matches at 8 bases. Germline-derived CDR1 and CDR2 are KGHSH and LQKENI. CDR3 length equals 16 residues. V trimming: 2 bases; J trimming: 6 bases; junction bases outside the gene matches: 11. The CDR3 bases are TGTGCCAGCTCACCAGAGGACAGGGTTGATTTAGCTGAAGCTTTCTTT. It codes for CASSPEDRVDLAEAFF.

The table lists this clone with a count of one. The CDR3 DNA sequence: TGTGCCAGCAGCCAAGAAACAGATGTCGGGGAGCTGTTTTTT. Translation gives CASSQETDVGELFF. V is TRBV4-2 and J is TRBJ2-2, with no clear D. Trimming took off 0 bases at V and 7 bases at J, with 9 bases between the two ends. The germline gives CDR1 LGHNA, CDR2 YNFKEQ. This CDR3 region has 14 residues.

The rearrangement links TRBV3-1 (or the pseudogene TRBV3-2) to TRBJ2-7; no reliable D call. This CDR3 spans 11 amino acids. The germline V and J ends were trimmed by 2 bases and 5 bases, with 4 bases remaining between them. Germline V lookup: CDR1 LGHDT, CDR2 YNNKEL (reference sequence). The CDR3 spells CASSQLHEQYF. The DNA for the CDR3 is TGTGCCAGCAGCCAACTACACGAGCAGTACTTC.

The V and J genes are TRBV4-1 and TRBJ1-5, with D uncertain. Per germline, CDR1 MGHRA and CDR2 YSYEKL. The CDR3 has 15 residues. Trimming shortened V by 0 bases and J by 3 bases, and 9 bases separated the two germline ends. CDR3 sequence (DNA): TGCGCCAGCAGCCAAGACCCCACAGTCAATCAGCCCCAGCATTTT. This codes for CASSQDPTVNQPQHF.

The V gene is TRBV27, the J gene TRBJ1-2; 8 positions agree with TRBD1. The germline V gene has CDR1 MNHEY and CDR2 SMNVEV (reference sequence). The CDR3 is made up of 14 amino acids. Germline trimming cut 3 bases from V and 4 bases from J; bases unmatched to any gene: 4. The CDR3 region has the DNA TGTGCCAGCAGTTTGGACAGGGCCGGCTATGGCTACACCTTC. Its translation: CASSLDRAGYGYTF.

In its sample, this clone was seen a few times. The chain combines TRBV2 with TRBJ2-7; 7 bases agree with TRBD1. The V gene's germline CDR1 is SNHLY and CDR2 FYNNEI. The trim removed 6 bases at V and 3 bases at J, leaving 2 bases unmatched. The CDR3 extends over 12 amino acids. The chain's CDR3 is CASRGDSYEQYF. The CDR3 coding sequence is TGTGCCAGCAGAGGGGACAGCTACGAGCAGTACTTC.

The chain joins TRBV2 to TRBJ2-2, with a possible D match to TRBD1 (6 bases). This CDR3 comprises 15 residues. Germline V lookup: CDR1 SNHLY, CDR2 FYNNEI. V was pared by 8 bases and J by 1 base, with 14 bases between. Here the CDR3 reads CASGSRTVNTGELFF. The CDR3 DNA reads as TGTGCCAGCGGGAGCCGGACAGTGAACACCGGGGAGCTGTTTTTT.

The V and J genes are TRBV12-3 or TRBV12-4 and TRBJ2-7; D is uncertain. There are 12 residues in the CDR3. V lost 2 bases to trimming and J lost 7 bases, with 9 bases between them. The CDR3 reads CASSLFGWEQYF. CDR3 coding DNA: TGTGCCAGCAGTTTATTCGGTTGGGAGCAGTACTTC.

This clone was counted a single time. The chain uses TRBV7-9 and TRBJ2-5; 8 bases line up with TRBD2. There are 14 residues in the CDR3. V lost 3 bases and J lost 3; bases outside the gene matches: 3. Germline-derived CDR1 and CDR2 are SEHNR and FQNEAQ (reference sequence). This CDR3 is CASSFQRGKETQYF. In DNA, the CDR3 is TGTGCCAGCAGCTTCCAGCGGGGGAAAGAGACCCAGTACTTC. The full variable domain, rest sourced from reference TRBV7-9 and TRBJ2-5, is DTGVSQNPRHKITKRGQNVTFRCDPISEHNRLYWYRQTLGQGPEFLTYFQNEAQLEKSRLLSDRFSAERPKGSFSTLEIQRTEQGDSAMYLCASSFQRGKETQYFGPGTRLLVL.

This chain links TRBV5-1 with TRBJ2-1, with D perhaps TRBD2 (5 bases). This CDR3 region has 14 residues. The germline CDR1 and CDR2 sequences are SGHRS and YFSETQ. V was clipped by 3 bases and J by 7 bases, with 14 bases between them. The CDR3 loop reads CASSSGGGPNEQFF. The CDR3 nucleotides read TGCGCCAGCAGCTCCGGCGGCGGGCCTAATGAGCAGTTCTTC.

The chain recombines TRBV5-1 with TRBJ2-5, with TRBD2 identical over 7 bases. The V and J ends lost 1 base and 7 bases, in that order; junction bases with no gene match: 7. The CDR3 contains 14 residues. Germline assignment: CDR1 SGHRS and CDR2 YFSETQ. The CDR3 nucleotides are TGCGCCAGCAGCTTGTCCACTAGCGAAGGGACCCAGTACTTC. It yields the protein CASSLSTSEGTQYF.

The V call is TRBV28, the J call TRBJ2-3, with 9 bases that match TRBD1. This CDR3 is built from 15 residues. V shed 6 bases, J shed 4 bases, and the junction held 8 bases outside the gene matches. Germline CDR1 is MDHEN and CDR2 is SYDVKM. The CDR3 loop reads CASRTGGLRADTQYF. The CDR3 DNA reads TGTGCCAGCAGGACAGGGGGATTGCGCGCAGATACGCAGTATTTT.

The rearrangement uses TRBV9 and TRBJ2-3; the match to TRBD2 covers 11 bases. V shed 4 bases and J 4 bases; nucleotides not matched to a gene: 5. Germline V gene data show CDR1 as SGDLS and CDR2 as YYNGEE. The CDR3 covers 15 residues. The CDR3: CASSYSGGASDTQYF. The CDR3 nucleotides read TGTGCCAGCAGCTATAGCGGGGGGGCCTCAGATACGCAGTATTTT. The variable domain in full, completed from reference TRBV9 and TRBJ2-3, reads DSGVTQTPKHLITATGQRVTLRCSPRSGDLSVYWYQQSLDQGLQFLIQYYNGEERAKGNILERFSAQQFPDLHSELNLSSLELGDSALYFCASSYSGGASDTQYFGPGTRLTVL.

The chain couples TRBV12-3 or TRBV12-4 to TRBJ2-3; no reliable D call. V was clipped by 1 base and J by 5 bases, with 7 bases between them. This CDR3 comprises 13 residues. The CDR3 sequence is CASSLDSLDTQYF. DNA for the CDR3: TGTGCCAGCAGTTTAGACTCTTTAGATACGCAGTATTTT.

The chain joins TRBV2 to TRBJ1-1; 8 nucleotides agree with TRBD1. CDR3 length: 19 amino acids. Trimming cost V 2 bases and J 0 bases; bases outside gene matches: 14. CDR1 is SNHLY, CDR2 FYNNEI, per germline. CDR3 bases: TGTGCCAGCAGTGAACAAGTCCCCGGGACAGGAGAGTTGAACACTGAAGCTTTCTTT. This translates into CASSEQVPGTGELNTEAFF.

CDR3: CSGIQGEQYF. CDR3 in DNA: TGCAGCGGTATCCAGGGGGAGCAGTACTTC. This chain connects TRBV29-1 to TRBJ2-7, with D possibly TRBD1 on 6 matching bases. The CDR3 is 10 residues long. Per germline, CDR1 SQVTM and CDR2 ANQGSEA. V lost 7 bases to trimming and J lost 7 bases, with 11 bases between them.

The rearrangement uses TRBV13 and TRBJ1-2; D gene ambiguous. The CDR3 length is 14 residues. With 1 base removed from V and 4 bases from J, the gap between germline ends came to 10 bases. Germline assignment: CDR1 PRHDT and CDR2 FYEKMQ (reference sequence). The CDR3 protein is CASSLDGFSYGYTF. The CDR3 DNA sequence: TGTGCCAGCAGCTTAGACGGGTTCTCCTATGGCTACACCTTC.

This clone turned up a few times. V gene TRBV7-9 combines with J gene TRBJ1-1; D not resolved. CDR1 is SEHNR, CDR2 FQNEAQ, per germline (reference sequence). The V gene lost 3 bases and the J gene lost 5 bases, with 10 bases spanning the gap. This CDR3 spans 13 amino acids. The CDR3 spells CASSFKGGTEAFF. Here the CDR3 DNA reads TGTGCCAGCAGCTTTAAGGGAGGGACTGAAGCTTTCTTT. The complete variable domain, with remaining parts taken from reference TRBV7-9 and TRBJ1-1, reads DTGVSQNPRHKITKRGQNVTFRCDPISEHNRLYWYRQTLGQGPEFLTYFQNEAQLEKSRLLSDRFSAERPKGSFSTLEIQRTEQGDSAMYLCASSFKGGTEAFFGQGTRLTVV.

V and J are TRBV2 and TRBJ1-6; 11 bases align to TRBD1. There are 14 residues in the CDR3. The germline V gene has CDR1 SNHLY and CDR2 FYNNEI. Trimming removed 6 bases from V and 7 bases from J; junction bases left unmatched: 2. The CDR3, as DNA: TGTGCCAGCAGGGACAGGGGGCGGAATTCACCCCTCCACTTT. It translates to CASRDRGRNSPLHF.

The chain carries TRBV4-1 and TRBJ1-1; 11 positions match TRBD1. In germline, CDR1 is MGHRA, CDR2 YSYEKL. The CDR3 covers 16 residues. J gave up 5 bases and V 3 bases, and 8 bases lay outside the gene matches. CDR3 residues: CASSQITGQGGTEAFF. Here the CDR3 DNA reads TGCGCCAGCAGCCAGATTACGGGACAGGGGGGAACTGAAGCTTTCTTT.

In this sample, this clone turned up once. The chain uses TRBV11-2 and TRBJ2-7, with TRBD1 matching 9 bases. After removal of 6 bases from V and 6 bases from J, the junction contained 9 bases not matched to a gene. Germline values: CDR1 SGHAT, CDR2 FQNNGV. This CDR3 contains 14 residues. The CDR3 reads CASSPTRTGVEQYF. The CDR3, as DNA: TGTGCCAGCAGTCCAACCCGGACAGGGGTCGAGCAGTACTTC.

The chain links TRBV19 to TRBJ2-3, with D maybe TRBD2 (6 bases). Germline CDR1 LNHDA, CDR2 SQIVND (reference sequence). Trimming pared 3 bases from V and 2 bases from J, leaving 18 bases between. This CDR3 comprises 17 residues. The CDR3 nucleotides are TGTGCCAGTAGTATCGATGAGACTAGGTTTAACACAGATACGCAGTATTTT. Protein product: CASSIDETRFNTDTQYF.

The chain uses TRBV5-1 and TRBJ2-3; 7 nucleotides align to TRBD2. Germline lookup yields CDR1 SGHRS and CDR2 YFSETQ. The V gene end was trimmed by 4 bases and the J gene end by 2 bases; junction bases not matched to a gene: 7. The CDR3 is 15 amino acids. The DNA for the CDR3 is TGCGCCAGCAGCCCTCCCGCGGGGGACACAGATACGCAGTATTTT. Protein product: CASSPPAGDTDTQYF.

In its sample, this clone was seen once. V and J are TRBV7-5 and TRBJ2-7; TRBD1, the table's D call, was not compared with the DNA. TRBV7-5 is a pseudogene locus. The CDR3 contains 16 residues. The chain's CDR3 is CARSLASRDTHYEQYF. The CDR3 coding sequence is TGTGCCAGAAGCTTAGCGAGCCGGGACACCCACTACGAGCAGTACTTC.

This rearrangement joins TRBV4-2 to TRBJ1-1, with 7 bases identical to TRBD1. J lost 3 bases, V lost 1 base, and 2 bases had no gene match. CDR1 and CDR2 (germline): LGHNA, YNFKEQ. This CDR3 has 14 amino acids. In DNA, the CDR3 is TGTGCCAGCAGCCAAGGAGACAGGGACACTGAAGCTTTCTTT. Residues: CASSQGDRDTEAFF.

V is TRBV6-6 and J is TRBJ2-4; 12 nucleotides line up with TRBD1. The CDR3 extends over 19 amino acids. Germline V lookup: CDR1 MNHNY, CDR2 SVGAGI (reference sequence). The junction had 18 bases not matched to a gene; V was cut back by 5 bases and J by 7 bases. The CDR3 loop reads CASSPGPGGQGAQLNIQYF. CDR3 DNA: TGTGCCAGCAGTCCGGGACCAGGGGGACAGGGGGCGCAGCTGAACATTCAGTACTTC.

V gene TRBV6-1 combines with J gene TRBJ1-5; D is unclear. Germline CDR1 MNHNS, CDR2 SASEGT. CDR3 length equals 17 residues. V was shortened by 4 bases and J by 1 base, with 17 bases between the two germline ends. The CDR3, as DNA: TGTGCCAGCAGTGCGCGGGCAGGTCCTTTAAGCAATCAGCCCCAGCATTTT. This encodes CASSARAGPLSNQPQHF.

The chain is built from TRBV2 and TRBJ1-6, with D maybe TRBD1 (5 bases). V lost 0 bases to trimming and J lost 7 bases, with 7 bases between them. CDR1 and CDR2 from the germline V gene are SNHLY and FYNNEI. This CDR3 spans 14 amino acids. The CDR3, as DNA: TGTGCCAGCAGTGAAGCTAGGGGAAATTCACCCCTCCACTTT. This gives the protein CASSEARGNSPLHF.

The chain employs TRBV7-3 and TRBJ1-1; 7 nucleotides align to TRBD1. The V and J ends lost 5 bases and 11 bases, in that order; junction bases with no gene match: 11. The CDR3 spans 13 residues. In germline, CDR1 is SGHTA, CDR2 FQGTGA. The CDR3 nucleotides read TGTGCCAGCAGCCCCGGACAGGTCGCATACGCTTTCTTT. Translating it yields CASSPGQVAYAFF.